This T cell receptor (beta chain) stems from a study of blood T cell repertoires in COVID-19. Study-wide background: The analysed material was cDNA or gDNA that came from T cells, B-cell-depleted T cells, or PBMCs.

The CDR3 is made up of 22 amino acids. Germline V gene lookup returns CDR1 MGHRA and CDR2 YSYEKL. The V end lost 0 bases, the J end lost 2 bases, and 29 bases lay between the germline ends. In the authors' workflow: The assay estimated nucleated cells by amplifying reference gene primers. The protocol was immunoSEQ multiplex PCR, while the TCRdb copy is restricted to in-frame clones and leaves out a portion. V, J and clone size are taken as reported in that table, and D and trimming were inferred from the DNA itself. The data contain around 320,000 clones, roughly nine tenths of them singletons. This rearrangement joins TRBV4-1 to TRBJ1-5; tentatively, D is TRBD1 (5 bases). The sequence came from a man aged 18-30 years with active or convalescent COVID-19. The sample was peripheral blood. The CDR3 loop reads CASSQEKKGRGRGFSGNQPQHF. CDR3 DNA sequence: TGCGCCAGCAGCCAAGAAAAGAAGGGGAGGGGTCGGGGTTTTTCAGGCAATCAGCCCCAGCATTTT.